Following are 21 T cell receptor beta chains from one sample sequenced in a study of cytomegalovirus exposure and HLA in healthy donors. Vbeta (60) and Jbeta (13) primers were used in the PCR. Using immunoSEQ multiplex PCR, the repertoire was profiled, and TCRdb retains in-frame clones only, with some absent. The data hold about 280,000 clones, with over 85% observed a single time. The sequenced material came from PBMCs. These receptors were obtained from a woman aged 18-29 years in good health and CMV-seronegative.

This clone occurred once. The gene calls are TRBV7-9 and TRBJ2-1; 15 bases fit TRBD2. The CDR3 sequence is 18 residues long. The junction had 7 bases not matched to a gene; V was cut back by 5 bases and J by 2 bases. Germline V CDR1 and CDR2: SEHNR, FQNEAQ (reference sequence). CDR3 nucleotides: TGTGCCAGCAGCCCAGGGACTAGCGGGGGGCCAACCTACAATGAGCAGTTCTTC. It codes for CASSPGTSGGPTYNEQFF.

The chain links TRBV21-1 to TRBJ2-1; TRBD1 was called by the table and not checked on the DNA. TRBV21-1 is shown as a pseudogene. This CDR3 has 14 amino acids. CDR3 sequence: CASSKGGSSNEQFF. CDR3 sequence (DNA): TGTGCCAGCAGCAAAGGGGGCTCTTCAAATGAGCAGTTCTTC.

The chain links TRBV19 to TRBJ1-2; 8 bases are shared with TRBD1. V was pared by 5 bases and J by 6 bases, with 11 bases of the junction left unmatched. Germline lookup yields CDR1 LNHDA and CDR2 SQIVND (reference sequence). CDR3 length equals 15 residues. In nucleotides, the CDR3 is TGTGCCAGTAGTCGCGAAGGGAGGACAGGGCATGGCTACACCTTC. Protein: CASSREGRTGHGYTF.

The chain links TRBV7-8 to TRBJ1-3; D unclear. V lost 1 base and J lost 0, with 13 bases in between. CDR3 length equals 17 residues. CDR1 is SGHVS, CDR2 FQNEAQ, per germline. CDR3 DNA sequence: TGTGCCAGCAGCTTAGTTGCAGGTTTTTCCTCTGGAAACACCATATATTTT. This codes for CASSLVAGFSSGNTIYF.

The chain joins TRBV6-5 to TRBJ2-7, with TRBD2 matching 7 bases. Germline-derived CDR1 and CDR2 are MNHEY and SVGAGI. CDR3 length: 11 amino acids. V lost 6 bases to trimming and J lost 6 bases; unmatched junction nucleotides: 2. The CDR3 nucleotides are TGTGCCAGCAGCCGGGAGGCCGAGCAGTACTTC. Its translation is CASSREAEQYF.

V gene TRBV9 combines with J gene TRBJ2-1; D gene unclear. Germline V gene sequence: CDR1 SGDLS, CDR2 YYNGEE. This CDR3 is 13 amino acids long. The germline V and J ends were trimmed by 1 base and 1 base, with 3 bases remaining between them. This CDR3 is CASSVQSYNEQFF. CDR3 coding DNA: TGTGCCAGCAGCGTACAGTCCTACAATGAGCAGTTCTTC. Complete variable domain (other parts from reference TRBV9 and TRBJ2-1): DSGVTQTPKHLITATGQRVTLRCSPRSGDLSVYWYQQSLDQGLQFLIQYYNGEERAKGNILERFSAQQFPDLHSELNLSSLELGDSALYFCASSVQSYNEQFFGPGTRLTVL.

This clone was detected many times. The genes are TRBV7-9 and TRBJ2-7; 10 bases fit TRBD1. The CDR3 has 11 residues. CDR1 SEHNR and CDR2 FQNEAQ come from the germline V gene (reference sequence). The trim removed 10 bases at V and 7 bases at J, leaving 4 bases unmatched. The CDR3, as DNA: TGTGCCATCGACAGGGGGCAAGAGCAGTACTTC. Amino acids: CAIDRGQEQYF.

This chain connects TRBV5-1 to TRBJ2-1; 7 positions match TRBD1. CDR1 SGHRS and CDR2 YFSETQ come from the germline V gene. Trimming cost V 3 bases and J 7 bases; bases outside gene matches: 10. The CDR3 has 15 amino acids. The CDR3 DNA reads as TGCGCCAGCAGCTCAACAGGGGCCTCGCTGAATGAGCAGTTCTTC. Translated: CASSSTGASLNEQFF.

The chain is built from TRBV2 and TRBJ1-4, with D possibly TRBD1 on 6 matching bases. CDR3 length equals 15 residues. Germline CDR1 reads SNHLY; CDR2 reads FYNNEI. V lost 6 bases, J lost 5 bases, and 16 bases lay in between. CDR3 DNA sequence: TGTGCCAGCAGAATCCGGGACAAGGGGAATGAAAAACTGTTTTTT. As protein: CASRIRDKGNEKLFF.

The chain has TRBV15 and TRBJ1-5, with unresolved D. Germline CDR1 and CDR2: LNHNV and YYDKDF (reference sequence). The CDR3 loop spans 12 amino acids. V was cut by 2 bases and J by 8 bases, with 7 bases left in between. Here the CDR3 reads CATSRFQEPQHF. DNA of the CDR3: TGTGCCACCAGCAGATTCCAGGAGCCCCAGCATTTT.

This clone was detected only once. The V gene is TRBV19, the J gene TRBJ1-4, with a weak D call TRBD1 (6 bases). V lost 8 bases and J lost 0, with 13 bases in between. CDR1 is LNHDA and CDR2 is SQIVND in the germline V gene (reference sequence). The CDR3 is 15 amino acids. CDR3 nucleotide sequence: TGTGCCAGTGACACAGGGAGAACAACTAATGAAAAACTGTTTTTT. Translated, it gives CASDTGRTTNEKLFF. The variable domain in full, with the rest retrieved from reference TRBV19 and TRBJ1-4, is DGGITQSPKYLFRKEGQNVTLSCEQNLNHDAMYWYRQDPGQGLRLIYYSQIVNDFQKGDIAEGYSVSREKKESFPLTVTSAQKNPTAFYLCASDTGRTTNEKLFFGSGTQLSVL.

The CDR3 region has the DNA TGTGCCAGCCAACCTCGACAGGGCAACTATGGCTACACCTTC. It yields the protein CASQPRQGNYGYTF. J is TRBJ1-2 and V is TRBV27, with 7 bases matching TRBD1. The CDR3 is 14 residues long. Per germline, CDR1 MNHEY and CDR2 SMNVEV (reference sequence). Trimming took 8 bases from V and 2 from J; bases not matched to a gene: 8.

This chain joins TRBV6-5 and TRBJ1-5; 7 bases match TRBD1. The CDR3 has 14 amino acids. Germline values: CDR1 MNHEY, CDR2 SVGAGI. The V and J ends lost 5 bases and 5 bases, in that order; junction bases with no gene match: 6. The CDR3 DNA reads TGTGCCAGCAGTGAATACAGGGGTTATCAGCCCCAGCATTTT. Translation: CASSEYRGYQPQHF.

The gene calls are TRBV4-2 and TRBJ2-1; no firm D call. The CDR3 extends over 12 amino acids. Germline assignment: CDR1 LGHNA and CDR2 YNFKEQ. V was pared by 0 bases and J by 9 bases, with 6 bases between. The CDR3 DNA is TGTGCCAGCAGCCAAGAGAGTGGTGAGCAGTTCTTC. This translates into CASSQESGEQFF.

The chain combines TRBV6-5 with TRBJ1-5, with D perhaps matching TRBD1 (6 bases). The CDR3 has 15 amino acids. V was shortened by 6 bases and J by 1 base, with 13 bases between the two germline ends. Germline assignment: CDR1 MNHEY and CDR2 SVGAGI. For the CDR3, the DNA is TGTGCCAGCAGCCTCTTCGGACAGAGCAATCAGCCCCAGCATTTT. Protein sequence: CASSLFGQSNQPQHF.

This chain joins TRBV6-5 and TRBJ1-1; tentatively, D is TRBD1 (6 bases). The CDR3 consists of 14 residues. V lost 5 bases and J lost 6, with 16 bases in between. Germline CDR1 and CDR2: MNHEY and SVGAGI. The CDR3, as DNA: TGTGCCAGCAGTCACAGGGTAGTTGGTGCTGAAGCTTTCTTT. The encoded protein is CASSHRVVGAEAFF.

This sequence joins TRBV10-3 and TRBJ1-2; D call uncertain. Germline V lookup: CDR1 ENHRY, CDR2 SYGVKD. V shed 3 bases and J shed 0 bases, with 14 bases lying between them. The CDR3 has 16 amino acids. The CDR3 loop is CAISDPAQRTNYGYTF. DNA of the CDR3: TGTGCCATCAGTGATCCAGCGCAAAGGACTAACTATGGCTACACCTTC.

The sample holds one count of this clone. This chain's CDR3 is CASSAHAGGSPPNYGYTF. CDR3 DNA: TGTGCCAGCAGCGCCCATGCGGGGGGGAGTCCCCCTAACTATGGCTACACCTTC. V is TRBV9 and J is TRBJ1-2; maybe TRBD1 (5 bases). With 3 bases removed from V and 0 bases from J, the gap between germline ends came to 21 bases. The length of the CDR3 is 18 residues. CDR1 and CDR2 from the germline V gene are SGDLS and YYNGEE.

V usage is TRBV7-9 and J usage is TRBJ1-6; D might be TRBD1 (5 bases). The CDR3 is 14 residues long. Germline CDR1 reads SEHNR; CDR2 reads FQNEAQ (reference sequence). V was cut by 1 base and J by 6 bases, with 7 bases left in between. In nucleotides, the CDR3 is TGTGCCAGCAGCTTAGGCGACAGTAATTCACCCCTCCACTTT. This gives the protein CASSLGDSNSPLHF.

V and J are TRBV6-6 and TRBJ1-3; D is perhaps TRBD1 (6 bases). Trimming took 2 bases from V and 0 from J, leaving 11 bases between them. The CDR3 is 16 residues long. Germline loops: CDR1 MNHNY, CDR2 SVGAGI (reference sequence). The CDR3 reads CASSYVGGASGNTIYF. The CDR3 region has the DNA TGTGCCAGCAGTTACGTAGGGGGTGCCTCTGGAAACACCATATATTTT.

The chain carries TRBV12-5 and TRBJ2-3; 8 bases match TRBD1. CDR1 is LGHNT, CDR2 FRNRAP, per germline. The junction had 9 bases not matched to a gene; V was cut back by 1 base and J by 6 bases. This CDR3 is built from 16 residues. CDR3: CASGLGPGQVLDTQYF. CDR3 DNA: TGTGCTAGTGGTTTGGGCCCGGGACAGGTCCTTGATACGCAGTATTTT. Using reference TRBV12-5 and TRBJ2-3 for the parts outside the CDR3, the full variable domain is DARVTQTPRHKVTEMGQEVTMRCQPILGHNTVFWYRQTMMQGLELLAYFRNRAPLDDSGMPKDRFSAEMPDATLATLKIQPSEPRDSAVYFCASGLGPGQVLDTQYFGPGTRLTVL.